The 11 T cell receptor beta chains listed next were all sequenced from one sample in a study of shared clonotypes between healthy human individuals. TCRdb's copy holds only in-frame clones and misses some; the assay was immunoSEQ multiplex PCR. The sample gives 2 million or so clones, roughly 94% of which show up once; around 0.13% is in the top ten. Sample: naive CD4+ T cells sorted from blood. Subset here: CD45RA+ positively selected. All receptors derive from a man aged 18 to 30 in good health.

This rearrangement joins TRBV12-5 to TRBJ2-5; no clear D. The CDR3 covers 17 residues. Germline V CDR1 and CDR2: LGHNT, FRNRAP. V gave up 0 bases and J gave up 6 bases, with 20 bases separating them. In DNA, the CDR3 is TGTGCTAGTGGTTTGGTACGATACGGCACATCGAGAAAGACCCAGTACTTC. As protein: CASGLVRYGTSRKTQYF.

The V call is TRBV7-2, the J call TRBJ1-4, with D tentatively TRBD1 (6 bases). This CDR3 is 15 amino acids long. The ends were cut back, 0 bases at V and 7 bases at J, with 12 bases in the middle. Germline CDR1 and CDR2: SGHTA and FQGNSA. The CDR3 DNA reads TGTGCCAGCAGCTTAGCAGCAGGGGAAAGTGAAAAACTGTTTTTT. The encoded protein is CASSLAAGESEKLFF.

This rearrangement joins TRBV7-3 to TRBJ2-1; TRBD2 matches at 9 bases. The CDR3 has 15 amino acids. Germline-derived CDR1 and CDR2 are SGHTA and FQGTGA. The V and J ends lost 6 bases and 1 base, in that order; junction bases with no gene match: 4. The CDR3 protein is CASSQTSGSYNEQFF. CDR3 nucleotides: TGTGCCAGCAGTCAAACTAGCGGGTCCTACAATGAGCAGTTCTTC.

The chain recombines TRBV30 with TRBJ2-6; TRBD1 matches 9 bases. Per the germline V gene, CDR1 is GTSNPN and CDR2 is SVGIG (reference sequence). The CDR3 length is 17 residues. V trimming: 4 bases; J trimming: 0 bases; junction bases outside the gene matches: 7. The CDR3 sequence: CAWTRTGAVSGANVLTF. The DNA for the CDR3 is TGTGCCTGGACCCGGACAGGGGCGGTCTCTGGGGCCAACGTCCTGACTTTC.

The chain employs TRBV18 and TRBJ1-4; D is unclear. This CDR3 contains 15 residues. The germline gives CDR1 KGHSH, CDR2 LQKENI. V was cut by 2 bases and J by 4 bases, with 11 bases left in between. CDR3 DNA sequence: TGTGCCAGCTCACCATGGCGCTCGGGTAATGAAAAACTGTTTTTT. It encodes CASSPWRSGNEKLFF.

The count of this clone is one. V is TRBV2 and J is TRBJ2-1; TRBD2 agrees at 9 bases. The J segment lost 6 bases and the V segment lost 6 bases, leaving 0 bases of the junction unmatched. The CDR3 loop spans 12 amino acids. The germline V gene has CDR1 SNHLY and CDR2 FYNNEI. CDR3 sequence: CASRREGNEQFF. As DNA, the CDR3 is TGTGCCAGCAGGCGGGAGGGCAATGAGCAGTTCTTC.

This chain connects TRBV9 to TRBJ1-3, with D uncertain. Deletions cut 3 bases from V and 0 bases from J, with 16 bases between. The CDR3 has 17 amino acids. Germline V gene data show CDR1 as SGDLS and CDR2 as YYNGEE. The CDR3 DNA is TGTGCCAGCAGCGCAACTCCCCCTGGTAGCTCTGGAAACACCATATATTTT. It is translated as CASSATPPGSSGNTIYF.

The chain has TRBV19 and TRBJ1-2, with TRBD1 identical over 7 bases. J gave up 0 bases and V 6 bases, and 7 bases lay outside the gene matches. The germline CDR1 and CDR2 sequences are LNHDA and SQIVND (reference sequence). The CDR3 length is 15 residues. CDR3 region: CASSRTGAPNYGYTF. Here the CDR3 DNA reads TGTGCCAGTAGCCGGACAGGAGCCCCTAACTATGGCTACACCTTC.

The genes are TRBV6-5 and TRBJ1-4, with TRBD1 identical over 7 bases. V gave up 5 bases and J gave up 7 bases; unmatched junction bases: 10. There are 15 residues in the CDR3. Germline V lookup: CDR1 MNHEY, CDR2 SVGAGI. In DNA form, the CDR3 reads TGTGCCAGCAGTAACCGACAGGGCACCCGTGAAAAACTGTTTTTT. It codes for CASSNRQGTREKLFF.

Here the CDR3 DNA reads TGTGCCAGCAGCGTAGGAGGGGGTCGCCCAGATACGCAGTATTTT. Amino acid sequence: CASSVGGGRPDTQYF. The chain employs TRBV9 and TRBJ2-3; D perhaps matches TRBD1 (6 bases). The V gene lost 0 bases and the J gene lost 4 bases, with 12 bases spanning the gap. Germline values: CDR1 SGDLS, CDR2 YYNGEE. CDR3 length equals 15 residues.

A word on this clone: Other DNA sequences within the sample encode an identical CDR3. This sequence joins TRBV20-1 and TRBJ2-7; D possibly corresponds to TRBD2 (6 bases). The germline V gene encodes CDR1 DFQATT and CDR2 SNEGSKA (reference sequence). The CDR3 sequence is 11 residues long. V was shortened by 6 bases and J by 1 base, with 7 bases between the two germline ends. CDR3 coding DNA: TGCAGTGCGGCGGGATCCTACGAGCAGTACTTC. As protein: CSAAGSYEQYF.